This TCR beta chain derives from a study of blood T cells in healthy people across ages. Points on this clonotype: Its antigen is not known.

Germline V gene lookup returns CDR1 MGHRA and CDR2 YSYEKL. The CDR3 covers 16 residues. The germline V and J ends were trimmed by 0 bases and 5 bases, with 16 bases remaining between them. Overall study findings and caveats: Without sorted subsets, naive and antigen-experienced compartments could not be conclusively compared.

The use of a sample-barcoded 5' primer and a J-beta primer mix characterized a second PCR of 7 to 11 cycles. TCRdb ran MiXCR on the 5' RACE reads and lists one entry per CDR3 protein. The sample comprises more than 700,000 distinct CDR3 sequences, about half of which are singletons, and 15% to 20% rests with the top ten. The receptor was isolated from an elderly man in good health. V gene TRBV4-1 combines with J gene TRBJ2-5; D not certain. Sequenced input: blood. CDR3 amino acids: CASSQEASLGGETQYF. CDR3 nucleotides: TGCGCCAGCAGCCAAGAGGCGTCCTTAGGTGGGGAGACCCAGTACTTC.